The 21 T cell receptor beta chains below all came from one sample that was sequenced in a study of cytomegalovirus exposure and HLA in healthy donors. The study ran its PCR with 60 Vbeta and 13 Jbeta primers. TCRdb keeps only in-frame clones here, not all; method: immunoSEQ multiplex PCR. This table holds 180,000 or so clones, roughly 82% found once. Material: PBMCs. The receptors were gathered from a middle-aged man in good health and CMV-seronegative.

The DNA for the CDR3 is TGTGCCAGCAGTTTACTGAGACTAGCCAAAAACATTCAGTACTTC. This gives the protein CASSLLRLAKNIQYF. The rearrangement joins TRBV28 to TRBJ2-4; D gene ambiguous. Germline CDR1 reads MDHEN; CDR2 reads SYDVKM. This CDR3 region has 15 residues. V lost 2 bases and J 0 bases, leaving 8 bases between the germline ends.

This CDR3 reads CAISGGATYNEQFF. The CDR3 bases are TGTGCCATCTCCGGGGGGGCCACCTACAATGAGCAGTTCTTC. The chain recombines TRBV10-3 with TRBJ2-1; the match to TRBD2 covers 8 bases. In germline, CDR1 is ENHRY, CDR2 SYGVKD. The V gene end was trimmed by 8 bases and the J gene end by 2 bases; junction bases not matched to a gene: 5. The CDR3 has 14 amino acids.

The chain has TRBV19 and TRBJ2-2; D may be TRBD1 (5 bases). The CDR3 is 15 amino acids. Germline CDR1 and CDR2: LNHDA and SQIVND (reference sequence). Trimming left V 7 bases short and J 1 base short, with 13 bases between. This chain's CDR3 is CASTPLTVNTGELFF. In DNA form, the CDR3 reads TGTGCCAGTACCCCCCTGACAGTGAACACCGGGGAGCTGTTTTTT.

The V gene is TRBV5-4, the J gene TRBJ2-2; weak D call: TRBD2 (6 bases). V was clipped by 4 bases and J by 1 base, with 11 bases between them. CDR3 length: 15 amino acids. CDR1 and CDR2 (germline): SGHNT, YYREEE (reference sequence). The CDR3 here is CASSTDYVNTGELFF. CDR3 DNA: TGTGCCAGCAGCACGGACTACGTGAACACCGGGGAGCTGTTTTTT.

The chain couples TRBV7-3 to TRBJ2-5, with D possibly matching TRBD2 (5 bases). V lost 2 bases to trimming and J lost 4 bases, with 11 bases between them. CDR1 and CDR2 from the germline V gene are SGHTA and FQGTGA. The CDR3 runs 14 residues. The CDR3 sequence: CASSLGGGSETQYF. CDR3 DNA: TGTGCCAGCAGCTTAGGAGGAGGCTCAGAGACCCAGTACTTC.

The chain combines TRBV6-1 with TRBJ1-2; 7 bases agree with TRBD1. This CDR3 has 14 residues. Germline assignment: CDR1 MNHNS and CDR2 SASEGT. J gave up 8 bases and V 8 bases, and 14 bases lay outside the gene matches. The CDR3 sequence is CASSEQGRPRGYTF. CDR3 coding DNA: TGTGCCAGCTCAGAACAGGGGCGGCCCCGGGGCTACACCTTC.

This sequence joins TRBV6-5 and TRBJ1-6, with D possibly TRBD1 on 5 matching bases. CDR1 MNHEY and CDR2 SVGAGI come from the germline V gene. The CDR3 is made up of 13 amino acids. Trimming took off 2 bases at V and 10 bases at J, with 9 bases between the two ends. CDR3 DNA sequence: TGTGCCAGCAGTTACGGCAGGGTCTCACCCCTCCACTTT. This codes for CASSYGRVSPLHF.

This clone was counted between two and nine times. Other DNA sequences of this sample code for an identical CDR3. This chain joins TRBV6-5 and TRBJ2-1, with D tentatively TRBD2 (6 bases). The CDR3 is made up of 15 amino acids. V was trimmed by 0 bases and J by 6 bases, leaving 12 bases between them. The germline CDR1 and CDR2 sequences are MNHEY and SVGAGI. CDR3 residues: CASSYSSGRSNEQFF. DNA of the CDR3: TGTGCCAGCAGTTACTCATCTGGGAGGTCCAATGAGCAGTTCTTC.

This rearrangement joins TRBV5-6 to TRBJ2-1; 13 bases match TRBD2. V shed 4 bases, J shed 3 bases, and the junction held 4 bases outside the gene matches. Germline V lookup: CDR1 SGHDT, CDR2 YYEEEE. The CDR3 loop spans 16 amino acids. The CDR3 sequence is CASSLRTSGGYNEQFF. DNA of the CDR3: TGTGCCAGCAGCCTCAGGACTAGCGGGGGCTACAATGAGCAGTTCTTC.

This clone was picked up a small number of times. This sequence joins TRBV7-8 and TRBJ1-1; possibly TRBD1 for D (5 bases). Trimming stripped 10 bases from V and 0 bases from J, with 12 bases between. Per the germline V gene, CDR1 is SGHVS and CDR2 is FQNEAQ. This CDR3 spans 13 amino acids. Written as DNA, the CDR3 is TGTGCCACCCGCCCAGGGCTGAACACTGAAGCTTTCTTT. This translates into CATRPGLNTEAFF.

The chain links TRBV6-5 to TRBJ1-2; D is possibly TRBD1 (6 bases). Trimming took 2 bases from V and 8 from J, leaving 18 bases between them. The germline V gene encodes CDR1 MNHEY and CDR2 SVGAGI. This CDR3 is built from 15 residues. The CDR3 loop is CASSYRQSQGKGYTF. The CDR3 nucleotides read TGTGCCAGCAGTTACCGACAATCCCAGGGGAAGGGCTACACCTTC.

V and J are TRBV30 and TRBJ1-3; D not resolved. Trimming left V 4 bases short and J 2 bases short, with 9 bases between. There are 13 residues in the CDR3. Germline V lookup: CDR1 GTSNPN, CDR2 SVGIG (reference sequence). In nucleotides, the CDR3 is TGTGCCTGGAACCCCGGGGCTGGAAACACCATATATTTT. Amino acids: CAWNPGAGNTIYF.

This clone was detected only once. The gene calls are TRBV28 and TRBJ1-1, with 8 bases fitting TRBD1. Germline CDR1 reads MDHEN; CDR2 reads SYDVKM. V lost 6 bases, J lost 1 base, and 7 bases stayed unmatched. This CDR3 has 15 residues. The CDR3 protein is CASSGTDRANTEAFF. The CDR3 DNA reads TGTGCCAGCAGCGGGACGGACAGGGCGAACACTGAAGCTTTCTTT.

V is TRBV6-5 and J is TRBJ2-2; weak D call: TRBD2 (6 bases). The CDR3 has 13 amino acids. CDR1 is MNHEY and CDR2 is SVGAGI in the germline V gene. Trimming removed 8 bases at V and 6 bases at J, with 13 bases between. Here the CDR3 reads CASGLRGAGELFF. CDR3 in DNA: TGTGCCAGCGGACTCCGCGGGGCCGGGGAGCTGTTTTTT.

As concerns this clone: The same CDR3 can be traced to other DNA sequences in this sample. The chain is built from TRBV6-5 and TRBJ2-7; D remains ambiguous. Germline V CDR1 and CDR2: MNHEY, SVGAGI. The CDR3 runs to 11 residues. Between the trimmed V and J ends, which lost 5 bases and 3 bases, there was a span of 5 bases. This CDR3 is CASSQNYEQYF. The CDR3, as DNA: TGTGCCAGCAGTCAAAACTACGAGCAGTACTTC.

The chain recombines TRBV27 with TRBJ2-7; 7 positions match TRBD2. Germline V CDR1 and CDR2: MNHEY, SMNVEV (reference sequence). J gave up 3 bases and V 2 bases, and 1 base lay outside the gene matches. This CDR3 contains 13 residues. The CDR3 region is CASSLRTSYEQYF. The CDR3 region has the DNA TGTGCCAGCAGTTTACGGACTAGCTACGAGCAGTACTTC.

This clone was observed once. The CDR3 loop is CASSKGGTADNSNQPRHF. The CDR3 DNA sequence: TGTGCCAGCAGCAAAGGTGGGACAGCCGACAATAGCAATCAGCCCCGGCATTTT. The rearrangement joins TRBV21-1 to TRBJ1-5; TRBD1 is taken as the D call from the table, unchecked against the DNA. TRBV21-1 constitutes a pseudogene. This CDR3 has 18 amino acids.

This CDR3 reads CAIRPGGESSYNEQFF. As DNA, the CDR3 is TGTGCCATCAGACCGGGGGGCGAGAGCTCCTACAATGAGCAGTTCTTC. The J gene is TRBJ2-1, the V gene TRBV10-3; a weak D match, TRBD2 (7 bases). Germline values: CDR1 ENHRY, CDR2 SYGVKD. There are 16 residues in the CDR3. V lost 6 bases and J 0 bases, leaving 15 bases between the germline ends.

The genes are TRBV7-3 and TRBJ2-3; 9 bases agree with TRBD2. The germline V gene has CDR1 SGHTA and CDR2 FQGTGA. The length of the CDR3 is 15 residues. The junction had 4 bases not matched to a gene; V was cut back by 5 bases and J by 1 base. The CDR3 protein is CASSPERGGTDTQYF. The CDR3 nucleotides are TGTGCCAGCAGCCCGGAGCGGGGGGGCACAGATACGCAGTATTTT.

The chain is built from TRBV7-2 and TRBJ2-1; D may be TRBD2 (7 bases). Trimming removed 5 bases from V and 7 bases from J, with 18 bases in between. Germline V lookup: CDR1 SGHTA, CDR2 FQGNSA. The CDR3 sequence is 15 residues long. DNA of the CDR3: TGTGCCAGCAGCCCTGGGGGGGCCCGGAGGAATGAGCAGTTCTTC. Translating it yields CASSPGGARRNEQFF.

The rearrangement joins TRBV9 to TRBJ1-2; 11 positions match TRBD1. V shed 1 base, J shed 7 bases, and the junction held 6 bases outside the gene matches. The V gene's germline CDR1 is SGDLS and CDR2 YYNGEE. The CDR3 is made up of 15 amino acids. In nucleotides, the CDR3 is TGTGCCAGCAGCGTAAGGGACAGGGGGTTGGTTGGCTACACCTTC. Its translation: CASSVRDRGLVGYTF.